The 21 T cell receptor beta chains below were found in one sample sequenced in a study of molecular identifiers for immune sequencing clone quantification. MiXCR, run by TCRdb on the PCR reads, gives a single entry per CDR3 protein. In the table there are 460,000 or so distinct CDR3 sequences, 20% to 25% of which are singletons. The sequenced sample was naive CD8+ T cells from blood, with Jurkat cell RNA spiked in. The subset here: FACS-sorted CD8+CD4-CCR7+CD45RA+ naive T cells. These receptors originate from a human donor in good health. Some libraries in this study had Jurkat cell RNA spiked in.

As to this clonotype: With a much larger clone just one base away, this may be a read error. The genes are TRBV4-1 and TRBJ2-3, with D possibly matching TRBD2 (5 bases). This CDR3 region has 12 residues. CDR1 is MGHRA, CDR2 YSYEKL, per germline. The CDR3 here is CASSQARDTRYF. The CDR3 bases are TGCGCCAGCAGCCAAGCTCGGGATACGCGGTATTTT.

This clonotype was counted between two and nine times. This chain joins TRBV5-5 and TRBJ2-3; the match to TRBD2 covers 9 bases. The CDR3 has 18 amino acids. The V gene's germline CDR1 is SGHKS and CDR2 YYEKEE (reference sequence). V lost 5 bases to trimming and J lost 4 bases; unmatched junction nucleotides: 17. DNA of the CDR3: TGTGCCAGCAGGACCGGAATAGCGGGAGTGAACTTCGCAGATACGCAGTATTTT. Translating it yields CASRTGIAGVNFADTQYF.

Ten or more counts support this clonotype. One end of the junction varies from germline; a read error may be responsible. V gene TRBV7-9 combines with J gene TRBJ2-3, with D uncertain. The CDR3 is made up of 12 amino acids. Germline values: CDR1 SEHNR, CDR2 FQNEAQ (reference sequence). The chain's CDR3 is CASSSLSDTQYF. The CDR3 region has the DNA TGCGCCAGCAGCTCCCTGTCAGATACGCAGTATTTT.

The rearrangement joins TRBV4-3 to TRBJ2-3; D may match TRBD1 or TRBD2 (5 bases each). The CDR3 is 16 residues long. The germline CDR1 and CDR2 sequences are LGHNA and YSLEER. V was pared by 0 bases and J by 4 bases, with 14 bases between. CDR3 loop: CASSQDLVSGPDTQYF. The CDR3 nucleotides read TGCGCCAGCAGCCAAGATCTTGTCTCGGGGCCAGATACGCAGTATTTT.

This clonotype has at least ten counts. The rearrangement uses TRBV5-4 and TRBJ2-7; D unresolved. Per germline, CDR1 SGHNT and CDR2 YYREEE (reference sequence). CDR3 length equals 13 residues. With 3 bases removed from V and 1 base from J, the gap between germline ends came to 8 bases. Written as DNA, the CDR3 is TGTGCCAGCAGCTCCCACCGGTCCTACGAGCAGTACTTC. Translation: CASSSHRSYEQYF.

A few counts support this clonotype. The chain carries TRBV4-2 and TRBJ1-1; no firm D call. This CDR3 comprises 15 residues. Trimming pared 3 bases from V and 4 bases from J, leaving 15 bases between. Germline CDR1 reads LGHNA; CDR2 reads YNFKEQ. The CDR3 DNA reads as TGTGCCAGCAGCCAGGCGATGGGTGTTAGCACTGAAGCTTTCTTT. It yields the protein CASSQAMGVSTEAFF.

The V gene is TRBV7-6, the J gene TRBJ2-1, with D possibly matching TRBD1 (5 bases). Trimming shortened V by 5 bases and J by 5 bases, and 13 bases separated the two germline ends. The germline CDR1 and CDR2 sequences are SGHVS and FNYEAQ. There are 14 residues in the CDR3. CDR3 in DNA: TGTGCCAGCAGCCCGGACACGGCGGACAATGAGCAGTTCTTC. Translating it yields CASSPDTADNEQFF.

This clonotype showed up many times. The chain uses TRBV20-1 and TRBJ2-4; D call uncertain. The CDR3 runs 15 residues. Germline V gene lookup returns CDR1 DFQATT and CDR2 SNEGSKA (reference sequence). Trimming shortened V by 0 bases and J by 0 bases, and 9 bases separated the two germline ends. The CDR3 sequence is CSARDGDLAKNIQYF. CDR3 coding DNA: TGCAGTGCTAGAGATGGGGATCTAGCCAAAAACATTCAGTACTTC.

This clonotype was detected only once. The junction does not match germline at one end; this may be a read error. DNA of the CDR3: TGTGCCAGCGGCTTTCTTTTCACTAGCGGAGACACAGACACGCAGTATTTT. Translating it yields CASGFLFTSGDTDTQYF. The gene calls are TRBV5-3 and TRBJ2-3; TRBD2 aligns across 8 bases. Being an ORF, TRBV5-3 has a function that is uncertain. The CDR3 is made up of 17 amino acids.

In this sample, this clonotype turned up many times. The chain couples TRBV6-2 or TRBV6-3 to TRBJ2-1; TRBD2 might be the D (6 bases). This CDR3 contains 15 residues. V lost 0 bases, J lost 10 bases, and 16 bases lay in between. Looked up from germline, CDR1 is MNHEY and CDR2 is SVGEGT. The CDR3 DNA reads as TGTGCCAGCAGTTACTCCGCTGGGGGAGGTATGGAGCAGTTCTTC. Its protein is CASSYSAGGGMEQFF.

This chain connects TRBV28 to TRBJ1-5; D is ambiguous. With 2 bases removed from V and 2 bases from J, the gap between germline ends came to 10 bases. The germline CDR1 and CDR2 sequences are MDHEN and SYDVKM. This CDR3 is 15 amino acids long. CDR3 coding DNA: TGTGCCAGCAGTTTAAGGGATATCGGCAATCAGCCCCAGCATTTT. It translates to CASSLRDIGNQPQHF.

This clonotype turned up a few times. The CDR3 sequence: CASSQDLGGNGELFF. The CDR3 nucleotides read TGTGCCAGCAGCCAAGATTTGGGGGGGAACGGGGAGCTGTTTTTT. The V and J genes are TRBV3-1 and TRBJ2-2; TRBD2 matches at 7 bases. Germline V lookup: CDR1 LGHDT, CDR2 YNNKEL (reference sequence). J was trimmed by 7 bases and V by 0 bases; bases with no gene match: 5. The CDR3 extends over 15 amino acids.

Worth noting for this clonotype: A much larger clone differs by one base, so this may be a read error. The CDR3 bases are TGTGCCAGCAGCTATCTGACTATCCCAAACACAGATACGCAGTATTTT. Translating gives CASSYLTIPNTDTQYF. The chain combines TRBV7-9 with TRBJ2-3; D might be TRBD2 (5 bases). The CDR3 is 16 residues long. The germline V and J ends were trimmed by 4 bases and 2 bases, with 16 bases remaining between them. Germline V gives CDR1 SEHNR, CDR2 FQNEAQ (reference sequence).

This chain uses TRBV2 with TRBJ2-3, with D possibly TRBD2 on 6 matching bases. This CDR3 has 18 amino acids. From germline, CDR1 is SNHLY and CDR2 FYNNEI. The ends were cut back, 11 bases at V and 6 bases at J, with 33 bases in the middle. The DNA for the CDR3 is TGTGCCCGCGCTGCCTTAGGAGGGGCCTCTCTGATGTGGGATACGCAGTATTTT. It translates to CARAALGGASLMWDTQYF.

The rearrangement links TRBV12-3 or TRBV12-4 to TRBJ1-4; D is possibly TRBD1 (6 bases). The V and J ends lost 7 bases and 8 bases respectively, with 20 bases between them. This CDR3 is built from 15 residues. CDR3 sequence: CASTLRRDTNEKLFF. The CDR3 coding sequence is TGTGCCAGCACACTTCGCCGGGACACCAACGAAAAACTGTTTTTT.

A note on this clonotype: Just one base apart from a much larger clone, this may be a read error. J is TRBJ1-2 and V is TRBV27; unclear D gene. Trimming shortened V by 5 bases and J by 4 bases, and 11 bases separated the two germline ends. Germline CDR1 reads MNHEY; CDR2 reads SMNVEV (reference sequence). This CDR3 region has 13 residues. The CDR3 is CASSQTAGYGYTF. The CDR3 nucleotides are TGTGCCAGCAGTCAAACGGCAGGCTATGGCTACACCTTC.

The chain has TRBV4-3 and TRBJ2-1; D tentatively fits TRBD1 or TRBD2 (5 bases each). The germline gives CDR1 LGHNA, CDR2 YSLEER. Deletions cut 0 bases from V and 8 bases from J, with 14 bases between. The CDR3 covers 15 residues. CDR3 sequence reads: CASSQDLDLGDEQFF. The CDR3 DNA is TGCGCCAGCAGCCAAGATCTGGACCTGGGGGATGAGCAGTTCTTC.

Of note for this clonotype: A junction end diverges from the germline sequence, so it may reflect a read error. The rearrangement uses TRBV7-9 and TRBJ2-7, with unresolved D. Germline CDR1 SEHNR, CDR2 FQNEAQ (reference sequence). This CDR3 contains 13 residues. The CDR3 nucleotides read TGTGCCATTACTCAGGAAGTCGCCTACGAGCAGTGCTTC. This encodes CAITQEVAYEQCF.

V and J are TRBV12-3 or TRBV12-4 and TRBJ1-5; D perhaps matches TRBD1 (5 bases). V was shortened by 3 bases and J by 6 bases, with 15 bases between the two germline ends. This CDR3 is 15 amino acids long. CDR3 region: CASSLMWGNGQPQHF. The CDR3 DNA sequence: TGTGCCAGCAGTTTGATGTGGGGGAACGGTCAGCCCCAGCATTTT.

In its sample, this clonotype was seen once. Being one base from a much bigger clone, this may be a read error. The V call is TRBV7-9, the J call TRBJ1-4, with a possible D match to TRBD1 (6 bases). The germline V gene has CDR1 SEHNR and CDR2 FQNEAQ (reference sequence). The CDR3 spans 15 residues. The CDR3 bases are TGTGCCGGCAGCTTCCCGGACAGTCCCGGCGAAAAACTGTTTTTT. Protein: CAGSFPDSPGEKLFF.

In its sample, this clonotype was seen many times. The chain carries TRBV5-1 and TRBJ2-4, with 8 positions matching TRBD2. CDR1 is SGHRS and CDR2 is YFSETQ in the germline V gene. The CDR3 has 16 amino acids. J gave up 5 bases and V 4 bases, and 11 bases lay outside the gene matches. CDR3 sequence: CASSHEGLVYQNIQYF. DNA of the CDR3: TGCGCCAGCAGCCACGAGGGACTAGTCTACCAAAACATTCAGTACTTC.